This T cell receptor beta chain is drawn from a study of T cell responses to AZD1222 COVID-19 vaccine. CDR1 LNHDA and CDR2 SQIVND come from the germline V gene (reference sequence). The ends were cut back, 3 bases at V and 8 bases at J, with 13 bases in the middle. The CDR3 spans 14 residues. Clones were read by immunoSEQ multiplex PCR, and TCRdb kept only the in-frame ones, dropping some. The sample shows some 45,000 clones, about 92% of them seen only once. This clone has just a few counts. Sequencing used peripheral blood, obtained 28 days after the second AZD1222 dose. V and J are TRBV19 and TRBJ1-4, with no clear D. This TCR derives from an adult who received the AZD1222 COVID-19 vaccine. The CDR3 DNA reads TGTGCCAGTAGTATGGATCCGGCTTTGGAAAAACTGTTTTTT. Translated, it gives CASSMDPALEKLFF.